Detailed here is one T cell receptor beta chain. Its antigen is not known. The CDR3 loop spans 13 amino acids. The V gene's germline CDR1 is MNHNY and CDR2 SVGAGI (reference sequence). Trimming took off 6 bases at V and 2 bases at J, with 11 bases between the two ends. The sample is drawn from a study of cytomegalovirus exposure and HLA in healthy donors. Turning to the study itself: The platform used for the 120 validation repertoires matched that of the approximately 670 first-cohort repertoires, a later analysis reported. Overall study results and limits: Subsequent analysis showed first-cohort TCR clusters tending to co-occur in over a hundred validation repertoires.

Assay: immunoSEQ multiplex PCR; the TCRdb copy retains only in-frame clones and omits some. There are 150,000 or so clones in the sample; 80% to 90% occur only once, and 20% to 25% lies in the top ten. Specimen: PBMCs. This chain joins TRBV6-6 and TRBJ2-7, with D perhaps matching TRBD1 (6 bases). This receptor was obtained from a man aged 18-30 years in good health and CMV-seropositive. As DNA, the CDR3 is TGTGCCAGCAGCCAGGGGCGGACCTACGAGCAGTACTTC. Encoded protein: CASSQGRTYEQYF.